This passage covers 14 T cell receptor beta chains from one sample sequenced in a study of blood T cell repertoires in COVID-19. Repertoires were generated with immunoSEQ multiplex PCR, while TCRdb's copy carries only in-frame clones and drops some. This sample yields roughly 76,000 clones, of which around 78% are seen a single time; roughly a sixth belongs to the top ten. Sequenced material: peripheral blood. All receptors derive from a human donor in a cohort sampled during active COVID-19.

The gene calls are TRBV6-2 or TRBV6-3 and TRBJ1-2, with D possibly TRBD1 on 5 matching bases. There are 13 residues in the CDR3. V gave up 2 bases and J gave up 4 bases, with 8 bases separating them. Germline V gives CDR1 MNHEY, CDR2 SVGEGT. CDR3 in DNA: TGTGCCAGCAGTTACGGGGGGAGCTATGGCTACACCTTC. Encoded protein: CASSYGGSYGYTF.

This clone has more than one count but fewer than ten. V gene TRBV5-1 combines with J gene TRBJ2-1; 8 bases are shared with TRBD2. With 1 base clipped from V and 6 bases from J, the junction kept 6 bases outside the gene matches. Germline V gene data show CDR1 as SGHRS and CDR2 as YFSETQ. This CDR3 region has 15 residues. Here the CDR3 DNA reads TGCGCCAGCAGCTTGATTAGCGGGAAGGGCAATGAGCAGTTCTTC. It is translated as CASSLISGKGNEQFF.

For this clone: Mismatch with germline at one junction end may stem from a read error. The rearrangement joins TRBV4-3 to TRBJ2-7; D is perhaps TRBD2 (7 bases). In germline, CDR1 is LGHNA, CDR2 YSLEER. The CDR3 spans 14 residues. The CDR3 here is CARSQGGGIAPQYF. The CDR3 DNA follows: TGCGCCCGCAGCCAAGGGGGGGGGATAGCGCCGCAGTACTTC.

This clone was seen only once. The genes are TRBV5-1 and TRBJ2-1; tentative D call: TRBD1 (6 bases). The CDR3 has 15 residues. Per germline, CDR1 SGHRS and CDR2 YFSETQ. V was shortened by 3 bases and J by 0 bases, with 10 bases between the two germline ends. CDR3 residues: CASSSDRSSYNEQFF. The CDR3, as DNA: TGCGCCAGCAGCTCCGACAGGAGCTCCTACAATGAGCAGTTCTTC.

This clone has a handful of counts. The rearrangement uses TRBV5-1 and TRBJ1-2; D ambiguous. The CDR3 has 13 residues. Trimming took 5 bases from V and 0 from J, leaving 8 bases between them. Germline V CDR1 and CDR2: SGHRS, YFSETQ. This CDR3 is CASSQGANYGYTF. The CDR3 nucleotides read TGCGCCAGCAGTCAAGGAGCTAACTATGGCTACACCTTC.

V and J are TRBV2 and TRBJ1-4, with a weak D call TRBD1 (5 bases). V dropped 6 bases and J dropped 2 bases, with 10 bases sitting between them. Germline V CDR1 and CDR2: SNHLY, FYNNEI. The CDR3 has 14 residues. The CDR3 DNA follows: TGTGCCAGCAGGGCGACAGTCACTAATGAAAAACTGTTTTTT. Amino acids: CASRATVTNEKLFF. The full variable domain, with the rest looked up from reference TRBV2 and TRBJ1-4, is EPEVTQTPSHQVTQMGQEVILRCVPISNHLYFYWYRQILGQKVEFLVSFYNNEISEKSEIFDDQFSVERPDGSNFTLKIRSTKLEDSAMYFCASRATVTNEKLFFGSGTQLSVL.

The chain uses TRBV27 and TRBJ2-3; no clear D gene. V lost 3 bases, J lost 1 base, and 5 bases lay in between. Germline lookup yields CDR1 MNHEY and CDR2 SMNVEV (reference sequence). The CDR3 covers 13 residues. Here the CDR3 reads CASSLWRTDTQYF. The DNA for the CDR3 is TGTGCCAGCAGTTTGTGGCGCACAGATACGCAGTATTTT.

This chain links TRBV30 with TRBJ2-7; TRBD2 agrees at 8 bases. This CDR3 region has 14 residues. V shed 5 bases and J 4 bases; nucleotides not matched to a gene: 10. Germline-derived CDR1 and CDR2 are GTSNPN and SVGIG (reference sequence). In DNA, the CDR3 is TGTGCCTGGTGCAACGGGGGGGGAGGGTACGAGCAGTACTTC. Encoded protein: CAWCNGGGGYEQYF.

This chain connects TRBV3-1 (or the pseudogene TRBV3-2) to TRBJ2-2; D may be TRBD1 (5 bases). This CDR3 has 16 residues. Trimming stripped 2 bases from V and 2 bases from J, with 12 bases between. In germline, CDR1 is LGHDT, CDR2 YNNKEL (reference sequence). The CDR3 sequence is CASSQRTFGNTGELFF. Written as DNA, the CDR3 is TGTGCCAGCAGCCAAAGGACATTCGGAAACACCGGGGAGCTGTTTTTT.

The V and J genes are TRBV28 and TRBJ1-2, with D unclear. The CDR3 totals 15 residues. Germline V gene sequence: CDR1 MDHEN, CDR2 SYDVKM. V was trimmed by 1 base and J by 4 bases, leaving 13 bases between them. The CDR3 region is CASSLFGRERYGYTF. The CDR3 bases are TGTGCCAGCAGTTTATTTGGTAGGGAGCGCTATGGCTACACCTTC.

This chain uses TRBV4-1 with TRBJ2-3; TRBD2 might be the D (6 bases). V was clipped by 0 bases and J by 0 bases, with 10 bases between them. The CDR3 spans 16 residues. Germline V CDR1 and CDR2: MGHRA, YSYEKL. The CDR3 here is CASSQDLTRSTDTQYF. Written as DNA, the CDR3 is TGCGCCAGCAGCCAAGATCTGACTAGGAGCACAGATACGCAGTATTTT.

V gene TRBV5-4 combines with J gene TRBJ2-3; tentative D call: TRBD1 (6 bases). Deletions cut 2 bases from V and 0 bases from J, with 13 bases between. The CDR3 totals 16 residues. Germline V lookup: CDR1 SGHNT, CDR2 YYREEE (reference sequence). The CDR3 protein is CASSFEFTGSTDTQYF. Written as DNA, the CDR3 is TGTGCCAGCAGCTTCGAATTTACAGGGAGCACAGATACGCAGTATTTT.

The rearrangement joins TRBV5-1 to TRBJ2-5, with 8 bases matching TRBD1. With 3 bases clipped from V and 5 bases from J, the junction kept 9 bases outside the gene matches. The CDR3 extends over 15 amino acids. Germline values: CDR1 SGHRS, CDR2 YFSETQ. DNA of the CDR3: TGCGCCAGCAGCTACCAGGGGGCTCCAGGCGAGACCCAGTACTTC. This gives the protein CASSYQGAPGETQYF.

This clone has a single count. CDR3 DNA: TGTGCCAGCAGCCGTGGGACAGGGGGCTATAATCAGCCCCAGCATTTT. It yields the protein CASSRGTGGYNQPQHF. The rearrangement links TRBV28 to TRBJ1-5, with 12 bases aligning to TRBD1. The CDR3 is 16 amino acids. Unmatched junction bases numbered 7, after V lost 6 bases and J lost 4 bases. Germline V gives CDR1 MDHEN, CDR2 SYDVKM.